A selection of T cell receptor beta chains follows, all from one sample in a study of T cells in tuberculosis. Some clones are missing from TCRdb's copy, which holds only in-frame ones; the method was immunoSEQ multiplex PCR. The sample lists 20,000 to 25,000 clones, roughly nine tenths occurring once. Source material: PBMCs. These receptors originate from a donor aged 10 to 29 with latent tuberculosis or without tuberculosis infection. Both conserved end residues are part of each CDR3. A D gene is named only where the DNA matches it firmly. For some rows the clone size is stated as once, few or many, or as a class when expanded; others skip it.

J	length	D	size	V	DNA	CDR3
TRBJ2-5	14	.	.	TRBV28	TGTGCCAGCAGTTTAGGAATAGGGGAAGAGACCCAGTACTTC	CASSLGIGEETQYF
TRBJ2-7	14	TRBD1	.	TRBV6-7	TGTGCCAGCATGACAGGACAGGGGGCGGGGGAGCAGTACTTC	CASMTGQGAGEQYF
TRBJ2-7	14	.	.	TRBV2	TGTGCCAGCAGCGAGCAGGGCAGCTCTTACGAGCAGTACTTC	CASSEQGSSYEQYF
TRBJ1-6	14	.	.	TRBV11-2	TGTGCCAGCAGCTTAGAGGCGGGAAATTCACCCCTCCACTTT	CASSLEAGNSPLHF
TRBJ1-1	15	.	.	TRBV6-5	TGTGCCAGCAGTTACTCGAGAGTTCCGAACACTGAAGCTTTCTTT	CASSYSRVPNTEAFF
TRBJ1-1	14	TRBD1	.	TRBV9	TGTGCCAGCAGCGTAGACAGGGGGAACACTGAAGCTTTCTTT	CASSVDRGNTEAFF
TRBJ1-6	15	TRBD1	.	TRBV6-1	TGTGCCAGCAGGGGGACAGGTCCCTATAATTCACCCCTCCACTTT	CASRGTGPYNSPLHF
TRBJ2-2	15	TRBD2	.	TRBV28	TGTGCCAGCAGCCTGACTAGCGGGGTTACCGGGGAGCTGTTTTTT	CASSLTSGVTGELFF
TRBJ1-5	13	.	.	TRBV29-1	TGCAGCGTCGTCAGAGGGCCGGGGCAGCCCCAGCATTTT	CSVVRGPGQPQHF
TRBJ2-1	14	.	few	TRBV27	TGTGCCAGCAGTAACGCGGACAGTTTCTTGGAGCAGTTCTTC	CASSNADSFLEQFF
TRBJ2-2	18	.	.	TRBV25-1	TGTGCCAGCAGTGAACCGGCGAACCCCGGGGTTGAGGCCGGGGAGCTGTTTTTT	CASSEPANPGVEAGELFF
TRBJ2-1	12	.	.	TRBV5-6	TGTGCCAGCAGCTTGGACTGGAATGAGCAGTTCTTC	CASSLDWNEQFF
TRBJ2-2	16	TRBD2	.	TRBV5-1	TGCGCCAGCAGCTTGGAGCTAGCGGGGGGCACCGGGGAGCTGTTTTTT	CASSLELAGGTGELFF
TRBJ2-3	15	TRBD1	.	TRBV5-4	TGTGCCACCTCGGACGGACAGGGAAGAACAGATACGCAGTATTTT	CATSDGQGRTDTQYF
TRBJ1-4	15	.	once	TRBV6-5	TGTGCCAGCAGCCCACGTGGGGCGGCTAATGAAAAACTGTTTTTT	CASSPRGAANEKLFF
TRBJ1-6	16	.	.	TRBV5-1	TGCGCCAGCAGCTTGGCCGGCGGATCCTATAATTCACCCCTCCACTTT	CASSLAGGSYNSPLHF
TRBJ2-2	14	.	.	TRBV19	TGTGCCAGTAGTATGTTCGACCTAGGAGGGGAGCTGTTTTTT	CASSMFDLGGELFF
TRBJ2-1	14	.	.	TRBV4-2	TGTGCCAGCAGCCAAGAACAACGAGAGCGGGAGCAGTTCTTC	CASSQEQREREQFF
TRBJ2-1	13	TRBD2	.	TRBV5-1	TGCGCCAGCAGCCACGGGGGGGCGAATGAGCAGTTCTTC	CASSHGGANEQFF
TRBJ1-1	15	.	.	TRBV30	TGTGCCTGGAGTAGGGGATTCCCCCCGAACACTGAAGCTTTCTTT	CAWSRGFPPNTEAFF
TRBJ2-3	17	TRBD2	once	TRBV7-3	TGTGCCAGCAGCTTAACGGAGGTAGCGGGGGGTCTAGATACGCAGTATTTT	CASSLTEVAGGLDTQYF
TRBJ1-3	17	TRBD1	once	TRBV5-1	TGCGCCAGCAGCGATCGGACAGGGTTCCTCTCTGGAAACACCATATATTTT	CASSDRTGFLSGNTIYF
TRBJ1-1	15	.	.	TRBV28	TGTGCCAGCGGGCTAGGGGGGGGGCGGAACACTGAAGCTTTCTTT	CASGLGGGRNTEAFF
TRBJ2-1	15	TRBD1	.	TRBV10-1	TGCGCCAGCAGTGGTGGGGGACAGTCGTACAATGAGCAGTTCTTC	CASSGGGQSYNEQFF
TRBJ2-1	15	.	once	TRBV9	TGTGCCAGCAGCGTACGCAGGGACTCCTACAATGAGCAGTTCTTC	CASSVRRDSYNEQFF
TRBJ1-2	19	TRBD1	.	TRBV10-1	TGCGCCAGCAGTGAGGATAAGCCGGGACAGGGGGCGCGGAACTATGGCTACACCTTC	CASSEDKPGQGARNYGYTF
TRBJ1-1	12	.	.	TRBV30	TGTGCCTGGAGTGTCTTGAACACTGAAGCTTTCTTT	CAWSVLNTEAFF
TRBJ1-5	14	TRBD1	.	TRBV30	TGTGCCTGGAGTGTAAGGGCAGGGGGTCAGCCCCAGCATTTT	CAWSVRAGGQPQHF
TRBJ1-1	12	.	once	TRBV29-1	TGCAGCGTTACCCCCCCCGGAGCTGAAGCTTTCTTT	CSVTPPGAEAFF